The 32 T cell receptor beta chains below come from one sample, sequenced in a study of blood T cells in healthy people across ages. Primed by a sample-barcoded 5' primer and a J-beta primer mix, a second PCR proceeded for 7 to 11 cycles. TCRdb recomputed calls from the 5' RACE reads with MiXCR, one row per CDR3 protein. This sample carries fewer than 750,000 distinct CDR3 sequences, 40% to 55% of them seen once, and the ten largest clones take just under 25%. Sequencing was carried out using blood. Receptor source: a man at least 80 years old in good health.

This chain links TRBV12-3 or TRBV12-4 with TRBJ2-5; D ambiguous. V lost 6 bases and J lost 2, with 16 bases in between. The CDR3 sequence is 15 residues long. This chain's CDR3 is CASSNGQVKQETQYF. DNA of the CDR3: TGTGCCAGCAGCAACGGGCAGGTCAAACAAGAGACCCAGTACTTC.

The sample holds a few counts of this clonotype. The chain joins TRBV29-1 to TRBJ1-5; D might be TRBD1 (5 bases). Germline CDR1 SQVTM, CDR2 ANQGSEA. V shed 5 bases and J shed 1 base, with 15 bases lying between them. The CDR3 has 15 amino acids. The CDR3 sequence: CSVTSKGKSNQPQHF. CDR3 bases: TGCAGCGTTACTTCAAAGGGGAAGAGCAATCAGCCCCAGCATTTT.

The chain joins TRBV10-3 to TRBJ2-3; D gene ambiguous. The V end lost 6 bases, the J end lost 6 bases, and 7 bases lay between the germline ends. This CDR3 spans 11 amino acids. Germline values: CDR1 ENHRY, CDR2 SYGVKD. CDR3 DNA: TGTGCCATCAGCGACCTCGATACGCAGTATTTT. This encodes CAISDLDTQYF.

This clonotype came up a few times. The V call is TRBV9, the J call TRBJ2-1; the match to TRBD2 covers 8 bases. V was pared by 1 base and J by 1 base, with 10 bases of the junction left unmatched. This CDR3 has 18 residues. Germline V gene lookup returns CDR1 SGDLS and CDR2 YYNGEE. For the CDR3, the DNA is TGTGCCAGCAGCGTACGGGGGGGGTTTGCGGGATCCTACAATGAGCAGTTCTTC. It encodes CASSVRGGFAGSYNEQFF. The variable domain in full, completed from reference TRBV9 and TRBJ2-1, reads DSGVTQTPKHLITATGQRVTLRCSPRSGDLSVYWYQQSLDQGLQFLIQYYNGEERAKGNILERFSAQQFPDLHSELNLSSLELGDSALYFCASSVRGGFAGSYNEQFFGPGTRLTVL.

The chain is built from TRBV18 and TRBJ2-1, with 7 bases lining up with TRBD1. Trimming removed 4 bases from V and 8 bases from J; junction bases left unmatched: 11. CDR1 KGHSH and CDR2 LQKENI come from the germline V gene. The CDR3 contains 15 residues. CDR3 sequence: CASSRDRDGSDEQFF. CDR3 in DNA: TGTGCCAGCTCACGAGACAGGGATGGTAGCGATGAGCAGTTCTTC.

The chain carries TRBV7-2 and TRBJ2-4; D remains unclear. The CDR3 length is 17 residues. V shed 2 bases and J shed 1 base, with 15 bases lying between them. Germline V gene sequence: CDR1 SGHTA, CDR2 FQGNSA. For the CDR3, the DNA is TGTGCCAGCAGCTTATGGACGGGTTTGGCGGCCAAAAACATTCAGTACTTC. Protein sequence: CASSLWTGLAAKNIQYF.

This clonotype was counted a single time. The chain is built from TRBV20-1 and TRBJ1-5, with 7 bases identical to TRBD1. CDR1 is DFQATT, CDR2 SNEGSKA, per germline (reference sequence). CDR3 length: 15 amino acids. V was clipped by 5 bases and J by 5 bases; unmatched bases: 12. The CDR3 reads CSARQGIGADQPQHF. CDR3 DNA sequence: TGCAGTGCTCGACAGGGTATAGGGGCCGATCAGCCCCAGCATTTT.

This clonotype is a singleton in its sample. The chain employs TRBV20-1 and TRBJ2-2; 8 bases fit TRBD1. Germline CDR1 DFQATT, CDR2 SNEGSKA (reference sequence). Germline trimming cut 5 bases from V and 1 base from J; bases unmatched to any gene: 9. CDR3 length equals 16 residues. This CDR3 reads CSAPGQGGWNTGELFF. The CDR3 DNA is TGCAGTGCTCCCGGACAGGGAGGATGGAACACCGGGGAGCTGTTTTTT.

This clonotype was seen at least ten times. The chain recombines TRBV4-3 with TRBJ2-1, with TRBD2 as a possible D gene (5 bases). Trimming cost V 2 bases and J 2 bases, with 7 bases left between them. CDR3 length: 14 amino acids. Germline lookup yields CDR1 LGHNA and CDR2 YSLEER. The CDR3 here is CASSQRGTYNEQFF. The CDR3 nucleotides are TGCGCCAGCAGCCAAAGAGGGACCTACAATGAGCAGTTCTTC.

The chain carries TRBV9 and TRBJ2-1; tentatively, D is TRBD2 (6 bases). Germline lookup yields CDR1 SGDLS and CDR2 YYNGEE. The CDR3 consists of 15 residues. V was shortened by 0 bases and J by 6 bases, with 13 bases between the two germline ends. CDR3 region: CASSVEAGRANEQFF. DNA of the CDR3: TGTGCCAGCAGCGTAGAGGCGGGAAGGGCCAATGAGCAGTTCTTC.

To note about this clonotype: An end of the junction differs from the germline gene, which may be a read error. The chain carries TRBV28 and TRBJ2-7; TRBD1 or TRBD2 may be the D gene (5 bases each). The CDR3 is made up of 13 amino acids. Germline CDR1 MDHEN, CDR2 SYDVKM. The CDR3 is CVSTGTASYEQYF. The CDR3 DNA follows: TGTGTCAGCACCGGGACCGCCTCCTACGAGCAGTACTTC.

The V gene is TRBV4-3, the J gene TRBJ1-4, with 7 bases identical to TRBD1. This CDR3 region has 19 residues. The V and J ends lost 1 base and 2 bases, in that order; junction bases with no gene match: 13. Germline-derived CDR1 and CDR2 are LGHNA and YSLEER. The CDR3 DNA follows: TGCGCCAGCAGCCAAGCTGGACCCGGGGGCAGGGGGACTAATGAAAAACTGTTTTTT. It specifies CASSQAGPGGRGTNEKLFF.

J is TRBJ2-7 and V is TRBV7-2; TRBD2 matches at 7 bases. J gave up 1 base and V 1 base, and 1 base lay outside the gene matches. Germline-derived CDR1 and CDR2 are SGHTA and FQGNSA. The length of the CDR3 is 14 residues. The CDR3 here is CASSLEGLSYEQYF. For the CDR3, the DNA is TGTGCCAGCAGCTTAGAGGGACTATCCTACGAGCAGTACTTC.

The rearrangement uses TRBV14 and TRBJ2-3; 9 nucleotides line up with TRBD2. Per germline, CDR1 SGHDN and CDR2 FVKESK. The CDR3 is 15 amino acids. Losses at the gene ends were 6 bases for V and 0 bases for J; bases not matched to a gene: 4. Written as DNA, the CDR3 is TGTGCCAGCAGTCGCGGGGGGGCTAGCACAGATACGCAGTATTTT. It codes for CASSRGGASTDTQYF.

The chain is built from TRBV7-2 and TRBJ1-1; TRBD1 aligns across 8 bases. Trimming removed 2 bases from V and 4 bases from J; junction bases left unmatched: 3. CDR3 size: 14 residues. Germline V CDR1 and CDR2: SGHTA, FQGNSA. Here the CDR3 reads CASSLQGARTEAFF. CDR3 bases: TGTGCCAGCAGCTTACAGGGGGCGCGCACTGAAGCTTTCTTT.

The chain is built from TRBV30 and TRBJ2-1; D is uncertain. V lost 4 bases to trimming and J lost 8 bases, with 9 bases between them. The CDR3 is 11 amino acids. The germline V gene has CDR1 GTSNPN and CDR2 SVGIG (reference sequence). The CDR3 sequence is CAWTSIDEQFF. The CDR3 DNA reads TGTGCCTGGACCTCGATCGATGAGCAGTTCTTC.

The chain employs TRBV29-1 and TRBJ1-5, with 7 positions matching TRBD1. This CDR3 region has 13 residues. The V and J ends lost 4 bases and 5 bases, in that order; junction bases with no gene match: 5. Germline V gives CDR1 SQVTM, CDR2 ANQGSEA. This CDR3 is CSVGTGVDQPQHF. The CDR3 DNA sequence: TGCAGCGTTGGCACAGGGGTGGATCAGCCCCAGCATTTT.

The chain carries TRBV20-1 and TRBJ2-3; 9 bases are shared with TRBD1. V lost 2 bases and J lost 6; bases outside the gene matches: 15. Germline V CDR1 and CDR2: DFQATT, SNEGSKA (reference sequence). The CDR3 contains 17 residues. This CDR3 reads CSARSDRGRGATDTQYF. DNA for the CDR3: TGCAGTGCTAGATCGGACAGGGGTCGAGGGGCAACTGATACGCAGTATTTT.

The chain combines TRBV7-2 with TRBJ1-1; D gene uncertain. V was pared by 2 bases and J by 6 bases, with 4 bases between. Germline CDR1 is SGHTA and CDR2 is FQGNSA. The CDR3 runs to 11 residues. CDR3 DNA: TGTGCCAGCAGCTTACAGTCTGAAGCTTTCTTT. Its protein is CASSLQSEAFF. Drawing the rest from reference TRBV7-2 and TRBJ1-1, the complete variable domain is GAGVSQSPSNKVTEKGKDVELRCDPISGHTALYWYRQSLGQGLEFLIYFQGNSAPDKSGLPSDRFSAERTGGSVSTLTIQRTQQEDSAVYLCASSLQSEAFFGQGTRLTVV.

The chain combines TRBV5-1 with TRBJ2-5, with 16 bases aligning to TRBD2. With V trimmed by 4 bases and J by 7 bases, 7 bases remained unmatched. The CDR3 is 16 amino acids. From germline, CDR1 is SGHRS and CDR2 YFSETQ. The CDR3 DNA follows: TGCGCCAGCAGCCTCGGGACTAGCGGGAGGGCCGGGACCCAGTACTTC. Its translation: CASSLGTSGRAGTQYF. Filled out from reference TRBV5-1 and TRBJ2-5, the complete variable domain reads KAGVTQTPRYLIKTRGQQVTLSCSPISGHRSVSWYQQTPGQGLQFLFEYFSETQRNKGNFPGRFSGRQFSNSRSEMNVSTLELGDSALYLCASSLGTSGRAGTQYFGPGTRLLVL.

This clonotype was seen just once. This chain links TRBV6-5 with TRBJ2-7; TRBD1 matches at 8 bases. Germline CDR1 MNHEY, CDR2 SVGAGI. The CDR3 length is 15 residues. The V gene end was trimmed by 2 bases and the J gene end by 2 bases; junction bases not matched to a gene: 5. This CDR3 is CASSYVPGQAYEQYF. The CDR3 nucleotides are TGTGCCAGCAGTTACGTCCCGGGACAGGCCTACGAGCAGTACTTC.

This clonotype showed up just a few times. The genes are TRBV20-1 and TRBJ1-2, with D maybe TRBD1 (6 bases). V was cut by 3 bases and J by 4 bases, with 9 bases left in between. Germline CDR1 and CDR2: DFQATT and SNEGSKA (reference sequence). This CDR3 has 12 residues. This CDR3 reads CSARRDTYGYTF. DNA of the CDR3: TGCAGTGCTAGGCGGGACACCTATGGCTACACCTTC.

This clonotype was recorded a few times. The chain carries TRBV27 and TRBJ2-7, with 14 bases fitting TRBD2. There are 15 residues in the CDR3. From germline, CDR1 is MNHEY and CDR2 SMNVEV (reference sequence). The ends lost 4 bases at V and 6 bases at J; junction bases unmatched: 5. CDR3 sequence (DNA): TGTGCCAGCAGTTCGGGACTAGCGGGGGCCCTCGAGCAGTACTTC. Translation gives CASSSGLAGALEQYF.

This sequence joins TRBV12-3 or TRBV12-4 and TRBJ2-3; 8 nucleotides match TRBD2. J lost 4 bases, V lost 7 bases, and 7 bases had no gene match. This CDR3 region has 14 residues. As DNA, the CDR3 is TGTGCCAGCACCATACGGGGGGGCGCAGATACGCAGTATTTT. Translating it yields CASTIRGGADTQYF.

For this clonotype: A read error may account for a junction end that differs from germline. The V call is TRBV5-1, the J call TRBJ2-5, with D possibly being TRBD1 (6 bases). Looked up from germline, CDR1 is SGHRS and CDR2 is YFSETQ. The CDR3 is 15 amino acids. This chain's CDR3 is CARSLVPGDQETQYF. The CDR3, as DNA: TGCGCCAGAAGCTTGGTTCCAGGGGACCAAGAGACCCAGTACTTC.

The DNA of the CDR3 is TGTGCCAGCAGCTTAGGAGGGAGCTTGGACCACGAGCAGTACTTC. This encodes CASSLGGSLDHEQYF. The chain combines TRBV7-2 with TRBJ2-7; D is possibly TRBD2 (5 bases). The CDR3 spans 15 residues. V was pared by 1 base and J by 5 bases, with 15 bases between. Germline-derived CDR1 and CDR2 are SGHTA and FQGNSA. Combining the CDR3 with reference TRBV7-2 and TRBJ2-7 gives the whole variable domain GAGVSQSPSNKVTEKGKDVELRCDPISGHTALYWYRQSLGQGLEFLIYFQGNSAPDKSGLPSDRFSAERTGGSVSTLTIQRTQQEDSAVYLCASSLGGSLDHEQYFGPGTRLTVT.

This clonotype was seen only once. The CDR3 nucleotides read TGTGCCAGCAGCGAGGACGTAAAGGGGCAGTACTTC. It specifies CASSEDVKGQYF. The rearrangement joins TRBV6-2 or TRBV6-3 to TRBJ2-5, with a possible D match to TRBD1 (5 bases). The V gene lost 6 bases and the J gene lost 11 bases, with 16 bases spanning the gap. The length of the CDR3 is 12 residues. Germline CDR1 is MNHEY and CDR2 is SVGEGT.

In its sample, this clonotype was seen a few times. This chain connects TRBV24-1 to TRBJ2-5, with D perhaps TRBD2 (5 bases). The length of the CDR3 is 12 residues. CDR1 and CDR2 (germline): KGHDR, SFDVKD. Trimming cost V 5 bases and J 4 bases, with 7 bases left between them. This chain's CDR3 is CATSGAGETQYF. CDR3 sequence (DNA): TGTGCCACCAGTGGGGCGGGAGAGACCCAGTACTTC.

This clonotype was counted between two and nine times. The genes are TRBV5-5 and TRBJ2-3; a weak D match, TRBD1 (5 bases). This CDR3 region has 12 residues. V was cut by 0 bases and J by 14 bases, with 13 bases left in between. Per germline, CDR1 SGHKS and CDR2 YYEKEE (reference sequence). The CDR3 nucleotides read TGTGCCAGCAGCTTGGGGCAGGGTCGCCGGTATTTT. Its protein product is CASSLGQGRRYF.

The rearrangement joins TRBV27 to TRBJ2-7; no firm D call. The germline gives CDR1 MNHEY, CDR2 SMNVEV (reference sequence). The CDR3 totals 15 residues. V lost 2 bases and J 0 bases, leaving 11 bases between the germline ends. The CDR3: CASSLKWLTSYEQYF. DNA of the CDR3: TGTGCCAGCAGTTTAAAATGGCTGACCTCCTACGAGCAGTACTTC.

This rearrangement joins TRBV11-3 to TRBJ1-1; the D gene is possibly TRBD1 (5 bases). This CDR3 has 14 residues. Trimming took 4 bases from V and 2 from J, leaving 11 bases between them. The germline V gene has CDR1 SGHNT and CDR2 YENEEA. This CDR3 reads CASSSGTENTEAFF. The CDR3 coding sequence is TGTGCCAGCAGCTCCGGGACGGAAAACACTGAAGCTTTCTTT.

In its sample, this clonotype was seen a few times. This CDR3 is CASSLGWVAGLDEQFF. The CDR3 DNA reads TGTGCCAGCAGCTTAGGTTGGGTAGCGGGACTAGATGAGCAGTTCTTC. The chain carries TRBV7-2 and TRBJ2-1, with 8 bases identical to TRBD2. J was trimmed by 8 bases and V by 1 base; bases with no gene match: 10. Germline values: CDR1 SGHTA, CDR2 FQGNSA. The CDR3 length is 16 residues.